This TCR beta chain came from a study of blood T cell repertoires in COVID-19. About the research overall: Samples representing acute and convalescent COVID-19 were sourced from the United States, Italy and Spain. The analysed material was cDNA or gDNA that came from T cells, B-cell-depleted T cells, or PBMCs.

From germline, CDR1 is GTSNPN and CDR2 SVGIG (reference sequence). The V gene lost 3 bases and the J gene lost 4 bases, with 12 bases spanning the gap. The CDR3 loop spans 13 amino acids. Per the study methods: Estimates of nucleated cell counts were drawn from the amplification of reference gene primers. Produced via immunoSEQ multiplex PCR; TCRdb's table is partial and in-frame only. The V and J calls and clone size come from that table; D and trimming were worked out from the DNA. The sample yields about 220,000 clones, approximately 86% seen once. This receptor was obtained from a woman of 80 years or more with acute or convalescent COVID-19. This chain links TRBV30 with TRBJ1-1; no definite D call. Sample: peripheral blood. CDR3 residues: CAWRIHMATEAFF. CDR3 coding DNA: TGTGCCTGGAGGATCCACATGGCCACTGAAGCTTTCTTT.